These T cell receptor beta chains were read from a single sample in a study of T cell changes during pregnancy in multiple sclerosis. Some clones are missing from TCRdb's copy, which holds only in-frame ones; the method was immunoSEQ multiplex PCR. This sample has approximately 13,000 clones, with roughly 94% found just once. Source: CD4+ T cells from peripheral blood mononuclear cells, taken before pregnancy. Source of these receptors: a female donor with multiple sclerosis, enrolled in a pregnancy study. Each CDR3 is given with its conserved first and last residue. Fields, in order: CDR3 protein, CDR3 DNA, D gene, V gene, clone size, J gene. D genes are given only for firm matches. Part of the rows lack a size; the others show once, few, many or a class for expanded clones.

CDR3: CASSILTVTSSGNTIYF; DNA: TGTGCCAGTAGTATCCTTACAGTCACAAGCTCTGGAAACACCATATATTTT; D: .; V: TRBV19; size: .; J: TRBJ1-3
CDR3: CATNPPPGRREKLFF; DNA: TGTGCCACTAACCCACCCCCAGGGAGGAGGGAAAAACTGTTTTTT; D: .; V: TRBV6-1; size: .; J: TRBJ1-4
CDR3: CASSPRPGTGLMNTEAFF; DNA: TGTGCCAGCTCACCAAGGCCCGGGACAGGCCTGATGAACACTGAAGCTTTCTTT; D: TRBD1; V: TRBV18; size: .; J: TRBJ1-1
CDR3: CASSPLDNNSGNTIYF; DNA: TGTGCCAGCTCACCACTTGACAATAACTCTGGAAACACCATATATTTT; D: .; V: TRBV18; size: .; J: TRBJ1-3
CDR3: CASSLGPGDYEQYF; DNA: TGTGCCAGCAGCTTGGGGCCGGGGGACTACGAGCAGTACTTC; D: .; V: TRBV11-3; size: .; J: TRBJ2-7
CDR3: CASRGTVSGGELFF; DNA: TGTGCCAGCAGGGGGACAGTCAGTGGGGGGGAGCTGTTTTTT; D: TRBD1; V: TRBV2; size: .; J: TRBJ2-2
CDR3: CASSPQWTTYEQYF; DNA: TGTGCCAGCTCACCACAGTGGACTACCTACGAGCAGTACTTC; D: .; V: TRBV18; size: .; J: TRBJ2-7
CDR3: CASSEGGRGHGTQYF; DNA: TGTGCCAGCAGTGAAGGGGGGCGGGGGCACGGGACCCAGTACTTC; D: .; V: TRBV25-1; size: .; J: TRBJ2-5
CDR3: CASTYRTGATYNEQFF; DNA: TGTGCCAGTACTTACCGGACAGGCGCTACTTACAATGAGCAGTTCTTC; D: TRBD1; V: TRBV19; size: .; J: TRBJ2-1
CDR3: CASSPLGVTEAFF; DNA: TGTGCCAGCTCACCCCTCGGGGTGACTGAAGCTTTCTTT; D: .; V: TRBV18; size: .; J: TRBJ1-1
CDR3: CASSPNGGNNSPLHF; DNA: TGTGCCAGCTCACCAAATGGGGGGAATAATTCACCCCTCCACTTT; D: .; V: TRBV18; size: .; J: TRBJ1-6
CDR3: CASSLAVTGHSGAETQYF; DNA: TGCGCCAGCAGCTTGGCCGTGACAGGACACTCAGGGGCGGAGACCCAGTACTTC; D: .; V: TRBV5-1; size: .; J: TRBJ2-5
CDR3: CASSQDAGTGNQPQHF; DNA: TGCGCCAGCAGCCAAGATGCCGGGACAGGGAATCAGCCCCAGCATTTT; D: TRBD1; V: TRBV4-1; size: .; J: TRBJ1-5
CDR3: CASSLVVGAGGELFF; DNA: TGTGCCAGCAGCTTAGTCGTGGGAGCTGGCGGGGAGCTGTTTTTT; D: .; V: TRBV11-2; size: .; J: TRBJ2-2
CDR3: CASSLEGAWETQYF; DNA: TGTGCCAGCAGCTTGGAGGGGGCGTGGGAGACCCAGTACTTC; D: TRBD1; V: TRBV5-8; size: .; J: TRBJ2-5
CDR3: CASSQQGAGQPQHF; DNA: TGTGCCAGCAGCCAACAGGGGGCTGGCCAGCCCCAGCATTTT; D: TRBD1; V: TRBV6-5; size: .; J: TRBJ1-5
CDR3: CASSSTAAGHGYTF; DNA: TGTGCCAGCAGCTCTACCGCCGCAGGCCATGGCTACACCTTC; D: .; V: TRBV7-9; size: .; J: TRBJ1-2
CDR3: CATEPGVGEKLFF; DNA: TGTGCCACAGAGCCAGGGGTAGGCGAAAAACTGTTTTTT; D: .; V: TRBV10-3; size: .; J: TRBJ1-4
CDR3: CASRVTGVGEAFF; DNA: TGTGCCAGCAGAGTGACAGGAGTGGGTGAAGCTTTCTTT; D: .; V: TRBV2; size: .; J: TRBJ1-1
CDR3: CASSFPWAGNTGELFF; DNA: TGTGCCAGCAGCTTCCCCTGGGCGGGGAACACCGGGGAGCTGTTTTTT; D: .; V: TRBV7-2; size: .; J: TRBJ2-2
CDR3: CAWTQKVYGYTF; DNA: TGTGCCTGGACCCAGAAAGTCTATGGCTACACCTTC; D: .; V: TRBV30; size: .; J: TRBJ1-2
CDR3: CASSFSREAGNTIYF; DNA: TGTGCCAGCAGTTTCTCCAGGGAGGCTGGAAACACCATATATTTT; D: .; V: TRBV6-5; size: .; J: TRBJ1-3
CDR3: CASSQTAGETQYF; DNA: TGTGCCAGCAGCCAGACAGCGGGAGAGACCCAGTACTTC; D: .; V: TRBV5-4; size: once; J: TRBJ2-5
CDR3: CASSERAETQYF; DNA: TGTGCCAGCAGTGAACGCGCGGAGACCCAGTACTTC; D: .; V: TRBV6-1; size: .; J: TRBJ2-5
CDR3: CASSEYWNTEAFF; DNA: TGTGCCAGCAGTGAATACTGGAACACTGAAGCTTTCTTT; D: .; V: TRBV25-1; size: .; J: TRBJ1-1
CDR3: CASTGGYGYTF; DNA: TGCGCCAGCACCGGCGGCTATGGCTACACCTTC; D: .; V: TRBV5-1; size: .; J: TRBJ1-2